This T cell receptor beta chain comes out of a study of blood T cell repertoires in COVID-19. TCRdb keeps only in-frame clones here, not all; method: immunoSEQ multiplex PCR. The sample holds more than 200,000 clones, around 90% seen once. The sequence was obtained from a young woman who had recovered from COVID-19. What was sequenced was PBMCs or T cells enriched from blood (not recorded which).

The chain's CDR3 is CASMREWYEQYF. In DNA, the CDR3 is TGTGCCTCGATGCGGGAGTGGTACGAGCAGTACTTC. This sequence joins TRBV12-3 or TRBV12-4 and TRBJ2-7, with 7 positions matching TRBD2. This CDR3 has 12 amino acids. V shed 11 bases, J shed 4 bases, and the junction held 8 bases outside the gene matches.